This T cell receptor (beta chain) was identified in a study of blood T cells in healthy people across ages. Sample-barcoded 5' priming and a J-beta primer mix drove a second PCR of roughly 7 to 11 cycles. Via MiXCR, TCRdb re-called the 5' RACE reads, giving one row per CDR3 protein. The sample consists of 1.6 million or so distinct CDR3 sequences, about 35% of them appearing once. The sample holds many counts of this clonotype. Its target is not known. Each of the donors had roughly 9.1 milliliters of peripheral blood drawn into EDTA-treated Vacutainer tubes. Study results and caveats: Diversity was higher, and naive CD4+ cells more numerous, in long-lived donors than in aged donors. Researchers judged that diversity estimates from one million T cells fell short of true values. Strong correlation existed between TCR beta diversity and naive T cell percentage.

Sequencing was done on a sample of blood. The sequence was obtained from a woman aged 25 to 39 in good health.

The chain's CDR3 is CSAETGTSGRGETQYF. As DNA, the CDR3 is TGCAGTGCTGAAACCGGGACTAGCGGGAGAGGAGAGACCCAGTACTTC. The chain couples TRBV20-1 to TRBJ2-5, with 14 nucleotides matching TRBD2. CDR1 is DFQATT and CDR2 is SNEGSKA in the germline V gene (reference sequence). There are 16 residues in the CDR3. The V gene end was trimmed by 5 bases and the J gene end by 4 bases; junction bases not matched to a gene: 9.